This TCR beta chain was retrieved from a study of patients and donors after allogeneic stem cell transplantation. TCRdb reprocessed the RT-PCR reads with MiXCR, giving one entry per CDR3 protein. The table has approximately 430,000 distinct CDR3 sequences, approximately 16% seen once; the top ten hold 6.5% to 7.5%. Sequenced input: blood, either unsorted or a sorted T cell fraction (not recorded which). This sequence originates from a human donor who was either an allogeneic HSCT recipient or a stem cell or donor lymphocyte infusion donor (not recorded which). It is not recorded whose cells these are; they may come from a transplant donor.

This chain's CDR3 is CASSRYPGLLNTEAFF. CDR3 in DNA: TGTGCCAGCAGTCGGTACCCCGGACTCTTGAACACTGAAGCTTTCTTT. The chain employs TRBV6-1 and TRBJ1-1; D ambiguous. This CDR3 comprises 16 residues. V was shortened by 5 bases and J by 0 bases, with 16 bases between the two germline ends. The germline gives CDR1 MNHNS, CDR2 SASEGT.